The next 25 T cell receptor beta chains were all read from a single sample in a study of T cells in narcolepsy. Only in-frame clones appear in the TCRdb table, and some are missing; sequencing was by immunoSEQ multiplex PCR. The repertoire holds some 16,000 clones, with over 60% as singletons. Sequencing used CD45RA- memory CD8+ T cells from PBMCs. The receptors were gathered from a human donor with narcolepsy.

The V and J genes are TRBV10-1 and TRBJ1-4; 7 bases match TRBD1. There are 15 residues in the CDR3. CDR1 is WNHNN and CDR2 is SYGVQD in the germline V gene (reference sequence). The V segment lost 0 bases and the J segment 6 bases; nucleotides outside the gene matches: 4. In DNA form, the CDR3 reads TGCGCCAGCAGTGAGTCAGGACAGGTTCATGAAAAACTGTTTTTT. Translating it yields CASSESGQVHEKLFF.

This clone appeared a single time. The gene calls are TRBV4-3 and TRBJ1-2; no definite D call. Trimming pared 0 bases from V and 0 bases from J, leaving 8 bases between. This CDR3 region has 15 residues. Germline CDR1 is LGHNA and CDR2 is YSLEER. The DNA of the CDR3 is TGCGCCAGCAGCCAAGAGGATAGGACTAACTATGGCTACACCTTC. Amino acid sequence: CASSQEDRTNYGYTF.

V gene TRBV7-6 combines with J gene TRBJ2-5, with D possibly being TRBD2 (6 bases). The tail of the sequence fits TRBJ2-7 better, so the J call may be wrong. CDR1 SGHVS and CDR2 FNYEAQ come from the germline V gene. There are 14 residues in the CDR3. For the CDR3, the DNA is TGTGCCAGCAGCGTCGCCGGGGGTGCCTACGAGCAGTACTTC. Its protein product is CASSVAGGAYEQYF.

The chain recombines TRBV9 with TRBJ2-1, with TRBD2 matching over 9 bases. With 4 bases clipped from V and 4 bases from J, the junction kept 9 bases outside the gene matches. The germline CDR1 and CDR2 sequences are SGDLS and YYNGEE. The CDR3 sequence is 16 residues long. CDR3 nucleotide sequence: TGTGCCAGCAGCCCCCCGACTAGCGGCTTGTACAATGAGCAGTTCTTC. It encodes CASSPPTSGLYNEQFF. Drawing the rest from reference TRBV9 and TRBJ2-1, the complete variable domain is DSGVTQTPKHLITATGQRVTLRCSPRSGDLSVYWYQQSLDQGLQFLIQYYNGEERAKGNILERFSAQQFPDLHSELNLSSLELGDSALYFCASSPPTSGLYNEQFFGPGTRLTVL.

This clone was counted between two and nine times. CDR3 sequence (DNA): TGTGCCAGCAGCTTCCCGACAGGCACCTTTCAAGAGACCCAGTACTTC. The encoded protein is CASSFPTGTFQETQYF. The genes are TRBV7-9 and TRBJ2-5; maybe TRBD1 (6 bases). This CDR3 spans 16 amino acids. The germline V gene has CDR1 SEHNR and CDR2 FQNEAQ (reference sequence). V was shortened by 3 bases and J by 2 bases, with 16 bases between the two germline ends.

In the case of this clone: Mismatch with germline at one junction end may stem from a read error. Other DNA sequences from this sample encode an identical CDR3 as well. This chain connects TRBV27 to TRBJ1-1, with D hard to call. Germline V gene data show CDR1 as MNHEY and CDR2 as SMNVEV (reference sequence). This CDR3 region has 13 residues. The DNA for the CDR3 is TGTGCTAGCAGTTTCACAGAGACAAGTGAAGCTTTCTTT. This sequence encodes CASSFTETSEAFF.

The chain is built from TRBV7-9 and TRBJ1-1; no definite D call. This CDR3 is 12 amino acids long. The germline V gene encodes CDR1 SEHNR and CDR2 FQNEAQ (reference sequence). With 5 bases removed from V and 0 bases from J, the gap between germline ends came to 4 bases. DNA of the CDR3: TGTGCCAGCAGCCTAATGAACACTGAAGCTTTCTTT. Protein product: CASSLMNTEAFF.

The chain recombines TRBV2 with TRBJ1-1, with TRBD1 matching over 7 bases. Trimming at V came to 3 bases and at J to 3 bases, leaving 7 bases not matched to a gene. The CDR3 has 15 amino acids. CDR1 and CDR2 from the germline V gene are SNHLY and FYNNEI. CDR3 region: CASSDGQARDTEAFF. DNA of the CDR3: TGTGCCAGCAGTGACGGACAGGCCCGAGACACTGAAGCTTTCTTT.

The J gene is TRBJ2-7, the V gene TRBV2, with D perhaps matching TRBD2 (5 bases). Looked up from germline, CDR1 is SNHLY and CDR2 is FYNNEI. Between the trimmed V and J ends, which lost 1 base and 1 base, there was a span of 5 bases. This CDR3 comprises 13 residues. The CDR3 here is CASSEGGSYEQYF. CDR3 sequence (DNA): TGTGCCAGCAGTGAAGGCGGGTCCTACGAGCAGTACTTC.

This clone was detected only a few times. The chain uses TRBV21-1 and TRBJ2-1; TRBD2, as called in the table, went unchecked against the DNA. TRBV21-1 has pseudogene status. The CDR3 contains 14 residues. This CDR3 reads CASSKSPGVNEQFF. DNA for the CDR3: TGTGCCAGCAGCAAGTCGCCGGGGGTAAATGAGCAGTTCTTC.

This clone was picked up a small number of times. This sequence joins TRBV13 and TRBJ2-7; 9 bases are shared with TRBD1. This CDR3 comprises 16 residues. Losses at the gene ends were 8 bases for V and 1 base for J; bases not matched to a gene: 12. Germline V gene data show CDR1 as PRHDT and CDR2 as FYEKMQ (reference sequence). CDR3 in DNA: TGTGCCAGCCTTGAGGACAGGGGAAAGTGGTCCTACGAGCAGTACTTC. It codes for CASLEDRGKWSYEQYF.

The genes are TRBV4-1 and TRBJ1-5; D is undetermined. The CDR3 covers 14 residues. Germline values: CDR1 MGHRA, CDR2 YSYEKL. The germline V and J ends were trimmed by 1 base and 7 bases, with 11 bases remaining between them. The chain's CDR3 is CASSQGSSGQPQHF. In nucleotides, the CDR3 is TGCGCCAGCAGCCAAGGGTCTAGCGGGCAGCCCCAGCATTTT.

The chain is built from TRBV6-5 and TRBJ2-2, with D perhaps TRBD2 (5 bases). The CDR3 sequence is 15 residues long. V was pared by 4 bases and J by 2 bases, with 11 bases between. CDR1 is MNHEY, CDR2 SVGAGI, per germline. The CDR3 region is CASSWTELNTGELFF. The DNA of the CDR3 is TGTGCCAGCAGTTGGACTGAATTAAACACCGGGGAGCTGTTTTTT.

The count of this clone is one. V gene TRBV2 combines with J gene TRBJ1-2; no clear D gene. Germline CDR1 reads SNHLY; CDR2 reads FYNNEI. V shed 3 bases and J shed 2 bases, with 10 bases lying between them. The length of the CDR3 is 14 residues. The CDR3, as DNA: TGTGCCAGCAGTGAGATAGGGTTGAACTATGGCTACACCTTC. Encoded protein: CASSEIGLNYGYTF.

The V call is TRBV11-2, the J call TRBJ1-6; TRBD1 aligns across 7 bases. The CDR3 totals 15 residues. Looked up from germline, CDR1 is SGHAT and CDR2 is FQNNGV. Trimming took 7 bases from V and 5 from J; bases not matched to a gene: 8. The CDR3 sequence is CASIAGTGDNSPLHF. CDR3 nucleotides: TGTGCCAGCATCGCGGGAACAGGGGATAATTCACCCCTCCACTTT. Full variable domain (remainder filled in from reference TRBV11-2 and TRBJ1-6): EAGVAQSPRYKIIEKRQSVAFWCNPISGHATLYWYQQILGQGPKLLIQFQNNGVVDDSQLPKDRFSAERLKGVDSTLKIQPAKLEDSAVYLCASIAGTGDNSPLHFGNGTRLTVT.

This clone was seen only a few times. The rearrangement uses TRBV2 and TRBJ2-1; D is perhaps TRBD2 (6 bases). From germline, CDR1 is SNHLY and CDR2 FYNNEI. V lost 10 bases, J lost 3 bases, and 16 bases lay in between. The CDR3 loop spans 14 amino acids. CDR3 sequence reads: CANSRDFSYNEQFF. For the CDR3, the DNA is TGTGCCAACAGCCGGGACTTTAGCTACAATGAGCAGTTCTTC.

CDR3 loop: CASSVGGAPNTEAFF. The CDR3 DNA reads TGTGCCAGCAGCGTAGGCGGGGCGCCGAACACTGAAGCTTTCTTT. The chain is built from TRBV9 and TRBJ1-1; D is perhaps TRBD1 (5 bases). Germline CDR1 and CDR2: SGDLS and YYNGEE. Deletions cut 0 bases from V and 1 base from J, with 10 bases between. The CDR3 runs to 15 residues.

The rearrangement uses TRBV27 and TRBJ2-6; D uncertain. V dropped 3 bases and J dropped 4 bases, with 4 bases sitting between them. This CDR3 has 13 amino acids. Per germline, CDR1 MNHEY and CDR2 SMNVEV (reference sequence). In nucleotides, the CDR3 is TGTGCCAGCAGTTTTGGGGGGGCCAACGTCCTGACTTTC. Translated, it gives CASSFGGANVLTF.

This chain joins TRBV7-6 and TRBJ2-3; D is unclear. Germline V gives CDR1 SGHVS, CDR2 FNYEAQ. The CDR3 spans 13 residues. Trimming pared 1 base from V and 4 bases from J, leaving 6 bases between. CDR3 DNA: TGTGCCAGCAGCTTAGGGAGTCCAGATACGCAGTATTTT. It is translated as CASSLGSPDTQYF.

This chain uses TRBV2 with TRBJ2-7, with TRBD1 matching 9 bases. The CDR3 totals 14 residues. V gave up 7 bases and J gave up 5 bases; unmatched junction bases: 9. CDR1 SNHLY and CDR2 FYNNEI come from the germline V gene. The CDR3 region is CASTPGQGFHEQYF. The DNA for the CDR3 is TGTGCCAGCACCCCGGGACAGGGCTTTCACGAGCAGTACTTC.

The chain links TRBV12-5 to TRBJ1-2, with 7 bases that match TRBD1. Per germline, CDR1 LGHNT and CDR2 FRNRAP. CDR3 length equals 15 residues. The V gene end was trimmed by 1 base and the J gene end by 2 bases; junction bases not matched to a gene: 4. The CDR3 sequence is CASGLGQGENYGYTF. In DNA form, the CDR3 reads TGTGCTAGTGGTTTGGGGCAGGGGGAAAACTATGGCTACACCTTC.

This clone was recorded once. The chain recombines TRBV15 with TRBJ1-2; 8 bases match TRBD1. Germline CDR1 and CDR2: LNHNV and YYDKDF (reference sequence). The CDR3 loop spans 12 amino acids. The junction had 7 bases not matched to a gene; V was cut back by 8 bases and J by 8 bases. This CDR3 reads CATSQGARGYTF. The CDR3, as DNA: TGTGCCACCTCGCAGGGGGCGCGGGGCTACACCTTC.

The V gene is TRBV27, the J gene TRBJ2-3; tentative D call: TRBD2 (7 bases). The V end was cut by 6 bases, the J end by 6 bases, with 19 bases between. The CDR3 consists of 15 residues. In germline, CDR1 is MNHEY, CDR2 SMNVEV (reference sequence). In DNA, the CDR3 is TGTGCCAGCAGCGGGGGGCGGGCCCCGTTGGATACGCAGTATTTT. Translated, it gives CASSGGRAPLDTQYF.

The chain is built from TRBV6-1 and TRBJ1-1; no definite D call. CDR1 and CDR2 from the germline V gene are MNHNS and SASEGT. The CDR3 is 16 amino acids. Between the trimmed V and J ends, which lost 3 bases and 0 bases, there was a span of 14 bases. CDR3 in amino acids: CASSDWWVEMNTEAFF. The DNA for the CDR3 is TGTGCCAGCAGTGATTGGTGGGTAGAGATGAACACTGAAGCTTTCTTT.

The gene calls are TRBV14 and TRBJ1-2; D gene unclear. Trimming took off 4 bases at V and 7 bases at J, with 13 bases between the two ends. This CDR3 comprises 13 residues. CDR1 and CDR2 from the germline V gene are SGHDN and FVKESK. In DNA form, the CDR3 reads TGTGCCAGCAGCCGAAACATCGTGGTTGGCTACACCTTC. As protein: CASSRNIVVGYTF.